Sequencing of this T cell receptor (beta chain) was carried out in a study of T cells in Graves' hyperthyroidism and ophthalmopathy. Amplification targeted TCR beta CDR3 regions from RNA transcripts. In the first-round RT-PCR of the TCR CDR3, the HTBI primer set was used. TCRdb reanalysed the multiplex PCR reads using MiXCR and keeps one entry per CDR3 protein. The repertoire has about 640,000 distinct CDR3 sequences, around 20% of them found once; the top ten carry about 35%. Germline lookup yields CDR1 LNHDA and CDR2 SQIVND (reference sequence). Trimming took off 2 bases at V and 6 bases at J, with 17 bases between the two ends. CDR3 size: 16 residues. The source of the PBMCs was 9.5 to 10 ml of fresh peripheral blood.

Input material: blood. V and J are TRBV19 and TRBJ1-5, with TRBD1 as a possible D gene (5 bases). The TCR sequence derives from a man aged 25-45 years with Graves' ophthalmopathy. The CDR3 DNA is TGTGCCAGTAGTATAACAGGTCTTCCCAGGGCTCAGCCCCAGCATTTT. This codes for CASSITGLPRAQPQHF. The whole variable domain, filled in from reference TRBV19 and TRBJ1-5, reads DGGITQSPKYLFRKEGQNVTLSCEQNLNHDAMYWYRQDPGQGLRLIYYSQIVNDFQKGDIAEGYSVSREKKESFPLTVTSAQKNPTAFYLCASSITGLPRAQPQHFGDGTRLSIL.